The 8 T cell receptor beta chains reported below all come from one sample, sequenced in a study of T cells in Graves' hyperthyroidism and ophthalmopathy. Authors of the study amplified TCR beta CDR3 regions from RNA transcripts. Using the HTBI primer set, a first-round RT-PCR was run on the TCR CDR3. TCRdb called the multiplex PCR reads again in MiXCR, with one record for every CDR3 protein. The sample lists about 590,000 distinct CDR3 sequences, 15% to 17% occurring once. Sequencing used blood. Receptors were obtained from a woman younger than 45 with Graves' hyperthyroidism.

The genes are TRBV7-9 and TRBJ1-6; 8 nucleotides agree with TRBD1. The length of the CDR3 is 17 residues. CDR1 is SEHNR, CDR2 FQNEAQ, per germline (reference sequence). After removal of 2 bases from V and 2 bases from J, the junction contained 5 bases not matched to a gene. In nucleotides, the CDR3 is TGTGCCAGCAGCTTACCACCGGACAGGGCCTATAATTCACCCCTCCACTTT. Translation gives CASSLPPDRAYNSPLHF.

The V and J genes are TRBV20-1 and TRBJ2-7; D unresolved. With 2 bases removed from V and 3 bases from J, the gap between germline ends came to 23 bases. The CDR3 loop spans 17 amino acids. CDR1 DFQATT and CDR2 SNEGSKA come from the germline V gene (reference sequence). The CDR3 region has the DNA TGCAGTGCTAGACCGGGTTACACCCCCTACGATAACTACGAGCAGTACTTC. This gives the protein CSARPGYTPYDNYEQYF.

This clonotype was observed many times. This chain links TRBV6-5 with TRBJ2-1; TRBD2 matches 9 bases. CDR1 MNHEY and CDR2 SVGAGI come from the germline V gene. The CDR3 contains 19 residues. V dropped 2 bases and J dropped 4; count of bases not matched to a gene: 15. The CDR3 DNA follows: TGTGCCAGCAGTTACCTGCGACTAGCGGAGACCCCACCGTACAATGAGCAGTTCTTC. Amino acids: CASSYLRLAETPPYNEQFF.

This clonotype was detected ten times or more. The chain carries TRBV2 and TRBJ1-4, with D possibly being TRBD1 (5 bases). This CDR3 region has 14 residues. The germline V and J ends were trimmed by 6 bases and 8 bases, with 16 bases remaining between them. CDR1 and CDR2 from the germline V gene are SNHLY and FYNNEI. The CDR3 is CASRDQGKGEKLFF. The CDR3 nucleotides are TGTGCCAGCAGGGATCAGGGAAAGGGCGAAAAACTGTTTTTT.

The gene calls are TRBV5-1 and TRBJ2-3, with 10 bases matching TRBD2. V shed 1 base, J shed 4 bases, and the junction held 6 bases outside the gene matches. The germline gives CDR1 SGHRS, CDR2 YFSETQ. This CDR3 has 16 amino acids. DNA of the CDR3: TGCGCCAGCAGCTTGAGAGGACTAGCGGAAGCAGATACGCAGTATTTT. Residues: CASSLRGLAEADTQYF.

This chain uses TRBV5-1 with TRBJ2-7; a weak D match, TRBD2 (6 bases). Per germline, CDR1 SGHRS and CDR2 YFSETQ. V was clipped by 3 bases and J by 0 bases, with 13 bases between them. The CDR3 length is 15 residues. This CDR3 is CASSYSGPSSYEQYF. The CDR3 DNA is TGCGCCAGCAGCTACAGCGGGCCGAGCTCCTACGAGCAGTACTTC. Using reference TRBV5-1 and TRBJ2-7 for the parts outside the CDR3, the full variable domain is KAGVTQTPRYLIKTRGQQVTLSCSPISGHRSVSWYQQTPGQGLQFLFEYFSETQRNKGNFPGRFSGRQFSNSRSEMNVSTLELGDSALYLCASSYSGPSSYEQYFGPGTRLTVT.

This clonotype was detected many times. The chain carries TRBV6-1 and TRBJ2-2, with 14 bases aligning to TRBD2. Looked up from germline, CDR1 is MNHNS and CDR2 is SASEGT. The CDR3 runs 16 residues. The V segment lost 7 bases and the J segment 6 bases; nucleotides outside the gene matches: 7. The CDR3 DNA sequence: TGTGCCAGCACCGAGGGGACTAGCGGGAGTCCCGGGGAGCTGTTTTTT. Encoded protein: CASTEGTSGSPGELFF.

As regards this clonotype: Likely a read error: the CDR3 ends without its conserved phenylalanine or tryptophan. The V gene is TRBV7-9, the J gene TRBJ2-3; D remains unclear. The CDR3 is 13 amino acids. Germline assignment: CDR1 SEHNR and CDR2 FQNEAQ (reference sequence). CDR3 nucleotides: TGTGTCAGCAGCCACAGTAGCACAGATACGCAGTATCTT. This encodes CVSSHSSTDTQYL.